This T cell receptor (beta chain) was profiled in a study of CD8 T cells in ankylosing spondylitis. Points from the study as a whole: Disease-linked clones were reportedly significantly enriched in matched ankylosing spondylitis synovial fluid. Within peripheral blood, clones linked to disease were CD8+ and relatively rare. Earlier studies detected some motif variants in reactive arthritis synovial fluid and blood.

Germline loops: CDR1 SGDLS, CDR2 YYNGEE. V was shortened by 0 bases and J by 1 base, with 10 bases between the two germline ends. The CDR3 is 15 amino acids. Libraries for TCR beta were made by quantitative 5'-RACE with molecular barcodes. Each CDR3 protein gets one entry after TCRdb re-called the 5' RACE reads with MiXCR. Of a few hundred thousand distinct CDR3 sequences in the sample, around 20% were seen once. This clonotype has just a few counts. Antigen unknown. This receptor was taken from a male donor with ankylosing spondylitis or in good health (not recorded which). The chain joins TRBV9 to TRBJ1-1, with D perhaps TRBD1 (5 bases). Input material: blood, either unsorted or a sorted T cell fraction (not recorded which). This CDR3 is CASSVAEGRNTEAFF. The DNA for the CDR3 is TGTGCCAGCAGCGTAGCGGAGGGGAGGAACACTGAAGCTTTCTTT.